Presented here are 15 T cell receptor beta chains from one specimen sequenced in a study of a mutant IDH1 vaccine in newly diagnosed glioma. The table came from immunoSEQ multiplex PCR; TCRdb's copy has only in-frame clones and leaves some out. The sample consists of about 67,000 clones, about 89% of them appearing once. The antigens of these receptors remain unknown. Stated time point: week 11, during vaccination. A single vaccine dose contained 300 ug of mutant IDH1 20-mer peptide, and topical imiquimod was used with it. Sample: PBMCs, taken from a glioma patient whose treatment included an IDH1 peptide vaccine. The receptors here all came from a man aged 35 to 55 with glioma.

This clone has a single count. The gene calls are TRBV29-1 and TRBJ1-2, with D perhaps TRBD1 (6 bases). Germline lookup yields CDR1 SQVTM and CDR2 ANQGSEA. Deletions cut 3 bases from V and 4 bases from J, with 27 bases between. The CDR3 extends over 18 amino acids. In DNA form, the CDR3 reads TGCAGCGTTGACCGAATTCGGGACAAACCTATGGGGGTCTATGGCTACACCTTC. This gives the protein CSVDRIRDKPMGVYGYTF.

CDR3 bases: TGTGCCACCAGCAGCACCAGGGGGGCCTTCAATCAGCCCCAGCATTTT. This gives the protein CATSSTRGAFNQPQHF. V and J are TRBV15 and TRBJ1-5; 7 positions agree with TRBD1. The CDR3 length is 16 residues. With 3 bases clipped from V and 3 bases from J, the junction kept 8 bases outside the gene matches. Germline lookup yields CDR1 LNHNV and CDR2 YYDKDF (reference sequence).

CDR3 bases: TGTGCCAGCAGCTTGTTACAGGGTCGGGGCACCGGGGAGCTGTTTTTT. This translates into CASSLLQGRGTGELFF. The chain employs TRBV11-2 and TRBJ2-2, with a possible D match to TRBD1 (6 bases). Between the trimmed V and J ends, which lost 3 bases and 4 bases, there was a span of 15 bases. This CDR3 comprises 16 residues. Per the germline V gene, CDR1 is SGHAT and CDR2 is FQNNGV.

The chain employs TRBV10-3 and TRBJ1-1, with 7 bases that match TRBD1. CDR1 and CDR2 from the germline V gene are ENHRY and SYGVKD. V shed 7 bases, J shed 6 bases, and the junction held 11 bases outside the gene matches. This CDR3 region has 14 residues. The CDR3 loop is CAITTDRSASEAFF. The CDR3 DNA reads as TGTGCCATCACTACGGACAGGTCGGCCTCTGAAGCTTTCTTT.

The chain carries TRBV6-4 and TRBJ2-1; D unclear. CDR3 length: 15 amino acids. V was clipped by 7 bases and J by 4 bases, with 17 bases between them. CDR1 is MRHNA and CDR2 is SNTAGT in the germline V gene. The CDR3 region is CASKVGWIPYNEQFF. DNA of the CDR3: TGTGCCAGCAAGGTGGGATGGATTCCTTACAATGAGCAGTTCTTC.

V is TRBV28 and J is TRBJ1-2, with D hard to call. V was shortened by 5 bases and J by 7 bases, with 14 bases between the two germline ends. The CDR3 has 13 amino acids. Germline CDR1 and CDR2: MDHEN and SYDVKM. This CDR3 is CASSLDSQRGYTF. The CDR3 coding sequence is TGTGCCAGCAGTCTAGATTCCCAGCGTGGCTACACCTTC.

J is TRBJ2-3 and V is TRBV19, with D perhaps matching TRBD1 (5 bases). Trimming shortened V by 6 bases and J by 3 bases, and 10 bases separated the two germline ends. CDR1 LNHDA and CDR2 SQIVND come from the germline V gene (reference sequence). The length of the CDR3 is 13 residues. CDR3 coding DNA: TGTGCCAGTAGGGGCAGGGCGACAGATACGCAGTATTTT. Translated: CASRGRATDTQYF. Supplemented by reference TRBV19 and TRBJ2-3, the full variable domain reads DGGITQSPKYLFRKEGQNVTLSCEQNLNHDAMYWYRQDPGQGLRLIYYSQIVNDFQKGDIAEGYSVSREKKESFPLTVTSAQKNPTAFYLCASRGRATDTQYFGPGTRLTVL.

CDR3 residues: CASRGTGYSPLHF. The CDR3 coding sequence is TGTGCCAGCAGGGGGACCGGTTATTCACCCCTCCACTTT. The chain is built from TRBV2 and TRBJ1-6; D may be TRBD1 (5 bases). CDR1 SNHLY and CDR2 FYNNEI come from the germline V gene. There are 13 residues in the CDR3. With 6 bases removed from V and 8 bases from J, the gap between germline ends came to 11 bases.

The chain combines TRBV2 with TRBJ2-3; 8 bases fit TRBD1. CDR1 is SNHLY, CDR2 FYNNEI, per germline. This CDR3 contains 14 residues. V gave up 7 bases and J gave up 5 bases; unmatched junction bases: 8. The CDR3 loop is CASKRTGLKDTQYF. CDR3 in DNA: TGTGCCAGCAAACGGACAGGGTTAAAAGATACGCAGTATTTT.

This chain joins TRBV9 and TRBJ2-5; D remains ambiguous. Trimming shortened V by 3 bases and J by 5 bases, and 11 bases separated the two germline ends. The V gene's germline CDR1 is SGDLS and CDR2 YYNGEE. The CDR3 is 13 residues long. In DNA, the CDR3 is TGTGCCAGCAGCGCACATGTGGGGGAGACCCAGTACTTC. Translating it yields CASSAHVGETQYF.

The genes are TRBV30 and TRBJ1-6, with 8 bases matching TRBD1. Trimming at V came to 1 base and at J to 6 bases, leaving 5 bases not matched to a gene. Germline loops: CDR1 GTSNPN, CDR2 SVGIG (reference sequence). The length of the CDR3 is 15 residues. The CDR3 sequence is CAWSGTGRFNSPLHF. CDR3 DNA sequence: TGTGCCTGGAGTGGGACAGGGAGGTTTAATTCACCCCTCCACTTT.

The V and J genes are TRBV5-1 and TRBJ1-2; 7 positions match TRBD1. Looked up from germline, CDR1 is SGHRS and CDR2 is YFSETQ. V shed 4 bases and J 6 bases; nucleotides not matched to a gene: 12. The CDR3 totals 15 residues. Here the CDR3 reads CASSLIMTGLNGYTF. CDR3 DNA: TGCGCCAGCAGCCTAATAATGACAGGGTTAAATGGCTACACCTTC.

The V gene is TRBV19, the J gene TRBJ1-2, with D possibly TRBD1 on 5 matching bases. Germline-derived CDR1 and CDR2 are LNHDA and SQIVND (reference sequence). V was pared by 8 bases and J by 4 bases, with 11 bases between. The length of the CDR3 is 12 residues. The CDR3 DNA reads as TGTGCCAGTGCAGGGTTGGGCTATGGCTACACCTTC. Translating it yields CASAGLGYGYTF.

The CDR3 DNA reads as TGTGCCAGCAGTAGAACAGGGGGCTTCAACAATGAGCAGTTCTTC. It is translated as CASSRTGGFNNEQFF. The chain employs TRBV2 and TRBJ2-1; TRBD1 aligns across 9 bases. Trimming took 5 bases from V and 5 from J; bases not matched to a gene: 7. The CDR3 contains 15 residues. Germline lookup yields CDR1 SNHLY and CDR2 FYNNEI.

This clone was detected only a few times. V is TRBV6-5 and J is TRBJ1-6; tentatively, D is TRBD1 (6 bases). The germline V gene encodes CDR1 MNHEY and CDR2 SVGAGI. Trimming stripped 6 bases from V and 4 bases from J, with 13 bases between. The CDR3 length is 15 residues. In DNA, the CDR3 is TGTGCCAGCAGGAAGGGGGGGGGTTATAATTCACCCCTCCACTTT. Protein sequence: CASRKGGGYNSPLHF.